The clone carrying this T cell receptor beta chain occurred many times. Its antigen is unidentified. TCR alpha and beta CDR3 regions were amplified from RNA using iRepertoire nested multiplex PCR. One-step reverse transcription and amplification started from approximately 100-400 ng of tissue mRNA or PBMC total RNA. TCRdb recomputed calls from the multiplex PCR reads with MiXCR, one row per CDR3 protein. The sample holds some 130,000 distinct CDR3 sequences, 24% seen once. This record comes from a study of glioma-infiltrating T cells. Study results and caveats: Gliomas, especially low-grade, showed above-expected tissue-blood divergence; non-neoplastic patients showed below.

The V gene lost 8 bases and the J gene lost 1 base, with 10 bases spanning the gap. CDR1 and CDR2 from the germline V gene are MNHEY and SMNVEV (reference sequence). The CDR3 is made up of 13 amino acids. Specimen: glioma tissue, nonneoplastic brain tissue, or PBMCs (not recorded which). This chain joins TRBV27 and TRBJ2-3; no clear D. The receptor's source is a human donor with low-grade glioma or glioblastoma, undergoing nonglioma brain surgery, or in good health (not recorded which). CDR3 in amino acids: CASEARGTDTQYF. CDR3 bases: TGTGCCAGCGAAGCTAGAGGCACAGATACGCAGTATTTT.